The subject of this entry is one TCR beta chain. The protocol was immunoSEQ multiplex PCR, while the TCRdb copy is restricted to in-frame clones and leaves out a portion. The profile covers about 62,000 clones, with 72% appearing a single time and approximately 51% taken by the ten largest. This sample stems from a study of blood T cell repertoires in COVID-19. At the level of the study: T cells, B-cell-depleted T cells, or PBMCs supplied cDNA or gDNA.

Germline assignment: CDR1 LGHDT and CDR2 YNNKEL (reference sequence). This CDR3 has 13 residues. V was clipped by 0 bases and J by 3 bases, with 6 bases between them. The age range of participants was about 18 to 100 years, with residence in under 30 US areas. Participant-reported clinical history was the basis for cohort assignment. Exposed enrollees had met someone with a PCR-confirmed or clinician-diagnosed COVID-19 case at some point within the 2 weeks before study entry. Sequencing was carried out using PBMCs or T cells enriched from blood (not recorded which). The receptor's source is a woman in her sixties or seventies who had been exposed to COVID-19. The J gene is TRBJ2-7, the V gene TRBV3-1 (or the pseudogene TRBV3-2); perhaps TRBD1 as D (6 bases). Here the CDR3 reads CASSQEQGYEQYF. For the CDR3, the DNA is TGTGCCAGCAGCCAAGAACAGGGCTACGAGCAGTACTTC.